The present T cell receptor (beta chain) was sequenced within a study of cytomegalovirus exposure and HLA in healthy donors. Notes on the study in general: When a later analysis compared HLA-associated TCR beta chains with equally common others, the HLA-associated chains turned out to be more clonally expanded and to have lower generation probabilities. Per a prior analysis, the majority of TCR beta V segments were productive roughly 87% or roughly 30% of the time. Later analysis placed DRB1 highest and HLA-C lowest in TCR association rates, which differed by HLA locus. The authors enumerated 164 TCR beta chains as linked to cytomegalovirus.

The PCR used 60 Vbeta and 13 Jbeta primers. Some clones are missing from TCRdb's copy, which holds only in-frame ones; the method was immunoSEQ multiplex PCR. This sample has 210,000 or so clones, with more than 75% found just once. Trimming removed 1 base at V and 3 bases at J, with 10 bases between. The CDR3 runs to 15 residues. Germline V gene data show CDR1 as LNHDA and CDR2 as SQIVND (reference sequence). As regards this clone: No antigen is known for it.

This sequence originates from a girl aged 2-15 years in good health and CMV-seronegative. Sequenced sample: PBMCs. The chain uses TRBV19 and TRBJ1-5; no firm D call. The CDR3 sequence: CASSIVGRTNQPQHF. The DNA for the CDR3 is TGTGCCAGTAGTATAGTGGGCAGAACCAATCAGCCCCAGCATTTT.